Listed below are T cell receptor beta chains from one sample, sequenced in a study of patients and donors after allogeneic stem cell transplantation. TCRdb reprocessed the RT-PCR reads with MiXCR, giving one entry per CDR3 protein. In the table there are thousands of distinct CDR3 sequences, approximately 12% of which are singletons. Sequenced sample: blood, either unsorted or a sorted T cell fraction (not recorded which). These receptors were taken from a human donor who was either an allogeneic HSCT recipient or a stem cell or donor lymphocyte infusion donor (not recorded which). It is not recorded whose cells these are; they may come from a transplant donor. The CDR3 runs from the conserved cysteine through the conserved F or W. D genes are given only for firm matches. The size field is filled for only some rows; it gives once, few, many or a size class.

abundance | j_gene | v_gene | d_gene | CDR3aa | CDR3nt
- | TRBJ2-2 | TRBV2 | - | CASSEGWRADGELFF | TGTGCCAGCAGTGAAGGATGGAGGGCCGACGGGGAGCTGTTTTTT
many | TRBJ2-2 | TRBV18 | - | CASSPSLATNTGELFF | TGTGCCAGCTCACCATCTCTAGCCACTAACACCGGGGAGCTGTTTTTT
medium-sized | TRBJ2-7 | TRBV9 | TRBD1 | CASSGGTVHEQYF | TGTGCCAGCAGCGGAGGGACAGTCCACGAGCAGTACTTC
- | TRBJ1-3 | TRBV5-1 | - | CASSQFSGGNTIYF | TGCGCCAGCAGCCAGTTCTCGGGCGGAAACACCATATATTTT
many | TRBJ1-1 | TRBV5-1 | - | CASRYTRDTEAFF | TGCGCCAGCAGATACACCCGGGATACTGAAGCTTTCTTT
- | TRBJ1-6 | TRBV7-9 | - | CASSLAPDSPLHF | TGTGCCAGCAGCTTAGCTCCGGATTCACCCCTCCACTTT
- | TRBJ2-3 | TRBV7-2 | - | CASSFYRENTQYF | TGTGCCAGCAGCTTCTACAGGGAAAATACGCAGTATTTT
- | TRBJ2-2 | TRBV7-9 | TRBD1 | CATPTGYSGELFF | TGTGCCACCCCGACAGGGTATTCCGGGGAGCTGTTTTTT
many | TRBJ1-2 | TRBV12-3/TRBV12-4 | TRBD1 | CASRGDRTGVRYTF | TGTGCCAGCAGGGGGGACCGGACAGGGGTAAGGTACACCTTC
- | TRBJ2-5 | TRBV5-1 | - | CASSQNSGPQETQYF | TGCGCCAGCAGCCAAAATTCGGGGCCTCAAGAGACCCAGTACTTC
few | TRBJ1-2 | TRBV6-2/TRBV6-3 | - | CASSYYYGYTF | TGTGCCAGCAGTTACTACTATGGCTACACCTTC
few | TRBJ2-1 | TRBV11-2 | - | CASSLEYGGGNNEQFF | TGTGCCAGCAGCTTAGAGTATGGGGGCGGCAATAATGAGCAGTTCTTC
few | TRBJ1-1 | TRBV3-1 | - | CASSHYGYTEAFF | TGTGCCAGCAGCCATTACGGGTACACTGAAGCTTTCTTT
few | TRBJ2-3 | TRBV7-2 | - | CASSPPSTDTQYF | TGTGCCAGCAGCCCACCCAGCACAGATACGCAGTATTTT
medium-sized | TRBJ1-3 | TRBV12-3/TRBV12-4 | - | CASSPPPNSGNTIYF | TGTGCCAGCAGTCCCCCTCCTAACTCTGGAAACACCATATATTTT
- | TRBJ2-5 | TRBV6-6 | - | CASSYLGTGRRRTQYF | TGTGCCAGCAGTTACCTCGGGACGGGAAGGAGGCGGACCCAGTACTTC
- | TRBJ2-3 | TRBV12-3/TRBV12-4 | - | CASRATSYTDTQYF | TGTGCCAGCAGGGCTACTAGTTACACAGATACGCAGTATTTT
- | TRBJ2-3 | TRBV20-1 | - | CSARGRQITDTRYF | TGCAGTGCTAGAGGCAGGCAGATCACAGATACGCGGTATTTT
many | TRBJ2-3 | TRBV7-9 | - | CASGGGGITDTQYF | TGTGCCAGCGGAGGTGGGGGGATCACAGATACGCAGTATTTT